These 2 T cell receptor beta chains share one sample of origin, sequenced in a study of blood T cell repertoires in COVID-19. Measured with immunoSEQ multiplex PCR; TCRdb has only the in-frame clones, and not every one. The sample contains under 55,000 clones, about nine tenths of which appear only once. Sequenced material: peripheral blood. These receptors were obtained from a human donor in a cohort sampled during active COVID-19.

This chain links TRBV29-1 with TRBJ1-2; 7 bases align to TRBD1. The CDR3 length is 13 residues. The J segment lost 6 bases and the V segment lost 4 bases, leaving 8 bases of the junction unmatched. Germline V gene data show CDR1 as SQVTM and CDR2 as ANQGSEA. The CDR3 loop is CSVAPAGTDGYTF. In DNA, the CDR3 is TGCAGCGTTGCACCTGCCGGGACAGATGGCTACACCTTC.

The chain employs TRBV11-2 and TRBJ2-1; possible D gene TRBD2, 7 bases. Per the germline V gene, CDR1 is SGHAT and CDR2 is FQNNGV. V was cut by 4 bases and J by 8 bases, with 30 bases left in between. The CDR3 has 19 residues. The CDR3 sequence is CASSWWGGLGELMEDEQFF. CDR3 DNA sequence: TGTGCCAGCAGCTGGTGGGGGGGGCTAGGTGAGTTGATGGAGGATGAGCAGTTCTTC.